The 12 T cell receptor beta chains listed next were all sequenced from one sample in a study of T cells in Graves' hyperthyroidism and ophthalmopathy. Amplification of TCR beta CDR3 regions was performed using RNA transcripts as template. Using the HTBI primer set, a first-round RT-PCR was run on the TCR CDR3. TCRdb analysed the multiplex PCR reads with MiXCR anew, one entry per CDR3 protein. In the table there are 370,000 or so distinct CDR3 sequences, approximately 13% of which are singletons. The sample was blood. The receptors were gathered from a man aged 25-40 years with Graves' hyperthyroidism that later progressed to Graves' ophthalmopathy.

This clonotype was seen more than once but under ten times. The CDR3 loop is CASTWGGKPFQETQYF. CDR3 DNA: TGTGCCAGCACATGGGGGGGGAAACCATTCCAAGAGACCCAGTACTTC. The chain links TRBV7-9 to TRBJ2-5; 7 bases map to TRBD2. V gave up 7 bases and J gave up 1 base; unmatched junction bases: 12. The germline V gene has CDR1 SEHNR and CDR2 FQNEAQ (reference sequence). The CDR3 is 16 amino acids.

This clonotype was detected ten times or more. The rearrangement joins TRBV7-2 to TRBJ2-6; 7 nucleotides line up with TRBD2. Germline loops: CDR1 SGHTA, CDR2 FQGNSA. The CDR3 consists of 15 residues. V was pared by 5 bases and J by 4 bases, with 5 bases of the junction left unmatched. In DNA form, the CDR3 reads TGTGCCAGCAGCCTTTTGGGAGGGGGGGCCAACGTCCTGACTTTC. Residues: CASSLLGGGANVLTF.

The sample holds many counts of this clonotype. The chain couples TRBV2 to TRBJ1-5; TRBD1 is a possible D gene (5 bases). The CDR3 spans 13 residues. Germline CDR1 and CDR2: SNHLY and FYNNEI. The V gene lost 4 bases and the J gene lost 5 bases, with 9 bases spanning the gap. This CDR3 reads CASSGETDQPQHF. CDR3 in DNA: TGTGCCAGCAGTGGGGAGACAGATCAGCCCCAGCATTTT.

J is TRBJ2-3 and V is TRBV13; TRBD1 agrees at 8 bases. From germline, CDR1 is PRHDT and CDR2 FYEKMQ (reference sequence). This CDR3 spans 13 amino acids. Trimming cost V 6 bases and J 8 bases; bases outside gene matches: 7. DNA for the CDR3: TGTGCCAGCAGTCTCGGACAGGGTAGTACGCAGTATTTT. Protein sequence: CASSLGQGSTQYF. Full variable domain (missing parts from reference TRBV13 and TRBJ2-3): AAGVIQSPRHLIKEKRETATLKCYPIPRHDTVYWYQQGPGQDPQFLISFYEKMQSDKGSIPDRFSAQQFSDYHSELNMSSLELGDSALYFCASSLGQGSTQYFGPGTRLTVL.

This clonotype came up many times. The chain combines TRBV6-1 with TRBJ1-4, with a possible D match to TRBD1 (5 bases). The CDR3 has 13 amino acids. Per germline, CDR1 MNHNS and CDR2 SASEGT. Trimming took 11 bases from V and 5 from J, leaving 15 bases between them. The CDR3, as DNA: TGTGCCTCGGGGGGGAGGTACAATGAAAAACTGTTTTTT. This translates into CASGGRYNEKLFF.

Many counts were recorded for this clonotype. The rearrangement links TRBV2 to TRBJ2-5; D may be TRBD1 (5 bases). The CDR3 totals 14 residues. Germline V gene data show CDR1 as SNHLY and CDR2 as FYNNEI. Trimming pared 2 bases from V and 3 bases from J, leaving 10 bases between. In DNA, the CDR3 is TGTGCCAGCAGTGAAACCCGACAGAAAGAGACCCAGTACTTC. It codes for CASSETRQKETQYF.

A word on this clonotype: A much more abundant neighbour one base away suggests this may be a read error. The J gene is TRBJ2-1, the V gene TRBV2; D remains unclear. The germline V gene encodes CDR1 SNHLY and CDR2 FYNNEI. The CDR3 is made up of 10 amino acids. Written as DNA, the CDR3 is TGTGCCAGCAGTGGCAATGAGCAGTCCTTC. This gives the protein CASSGNEQSF.

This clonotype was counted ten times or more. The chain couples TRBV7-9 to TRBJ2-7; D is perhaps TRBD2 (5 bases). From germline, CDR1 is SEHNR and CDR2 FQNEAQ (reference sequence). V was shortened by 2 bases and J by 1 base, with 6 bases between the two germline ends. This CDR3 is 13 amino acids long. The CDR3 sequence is CASSLPGSYEQYF. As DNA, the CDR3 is TGTGCCAGCAGCTTACCGGGATCCTACGAGCAGTACTTC.

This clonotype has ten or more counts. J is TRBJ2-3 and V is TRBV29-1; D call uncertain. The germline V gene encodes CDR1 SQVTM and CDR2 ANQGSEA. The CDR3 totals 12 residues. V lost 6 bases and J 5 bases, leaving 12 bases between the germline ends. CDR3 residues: CSVARLGDTQYF. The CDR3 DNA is TGCAGCGTAGCGAGACTGGGAGATACGCAGTATTTT.

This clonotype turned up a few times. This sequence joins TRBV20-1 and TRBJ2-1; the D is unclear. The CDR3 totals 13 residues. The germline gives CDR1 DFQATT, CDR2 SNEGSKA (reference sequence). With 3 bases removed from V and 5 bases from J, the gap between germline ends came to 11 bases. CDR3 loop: CSARSPADNEQFF. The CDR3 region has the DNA TGCAGTGCTAGGAGCCCCGCTGACAATGAGCAGTTCTTC.

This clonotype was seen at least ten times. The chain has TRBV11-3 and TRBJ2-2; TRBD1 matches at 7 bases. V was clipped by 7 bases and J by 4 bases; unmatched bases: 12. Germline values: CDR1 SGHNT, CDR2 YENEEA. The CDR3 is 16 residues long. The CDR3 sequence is CASTNYQGQITGELFF. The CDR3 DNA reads TGTGCCAGCACGAACTATCAGGGACAGATCACCGGGGAGCTGTTTTTT. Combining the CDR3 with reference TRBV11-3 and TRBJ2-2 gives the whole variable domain EAGVVQSPRYKIIEKKQPVAFWCNPISGHNTLYWYLQNLGQGPELLIRYENEEAVDDSQLPKDRFSAERLKGVDSTLKIQPAELGDSAVYLCASTNYQGQITGELFFGEGSRLTVL.

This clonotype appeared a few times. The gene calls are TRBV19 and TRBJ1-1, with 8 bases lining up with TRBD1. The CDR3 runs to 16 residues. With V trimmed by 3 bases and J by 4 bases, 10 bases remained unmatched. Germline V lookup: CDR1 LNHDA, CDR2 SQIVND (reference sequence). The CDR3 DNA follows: TGTGCCAGTAGTATCCGATTCAGGGGGCGCGGCACTGAAGCTTTCTTT. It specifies CASSIRFRGRGTEAFF.